This T cell receptor (beta chain) came from a study of identical twins. Points from the study as a whole: A lower insertion count was a feature of abundant cord blood beta clonotypes, with no such feature in memory repertoires.

The CDR3 is 15 residues long. Trimming cost V 2 bases and J 3 bases; bases outside gene matches: 4. The germline V gene has CDR1 SGHRS and CDR2 YFSETQ. The sample holds a few counts of this clonotype. Its antigen is not known. A template switching step contributed a universal primer site, while unique molecular identifiers were present in the cDNA. Each CDR3 protein is one row after TCRdb ran MiXCR on the 5' RACE reads. Of under 900,000 distinct CDR3 sequences listed, more than 9% were seen once; the top ten hold 1.5% to 2%. These same data were also listed under a study on yellow fever vaccine responses in identical twins.

The chain is built from TRBV5-1 and TRBJ2-3; TRBD1 matches 9 bases. The sample consisted of PBMCs. The receptor was isolated from a woman between 18 and 30 years old in good health. CDR3 sequence: CASSFTGTGTDTQYF. CDR3 nucleotide sequence: TGCGCCAGCAGCTTTACCGGGACAGGGACAGATACGCAGTATTTT.